The rows below give T cell receptor beta chains drawn from one sample of a study of T-cell reconstitution after alpha-beta-depleted transplantation in children. TCRdb reprocessed the PCR reads with MiXCR, giving one entry per CDR3 protein. The sample gives about 610,000 distinct CDR3 sequences, 25% to 30% of which show up once; less than 40% is in the top ten. This specimen consisted of PBMCs, obtained before TCRalphabeta/CD19-depleted stem cell transplant. These receptors all come from a boy younger than two with Wiskott-Aldrich syndrome, due to receive a stem cell transplant. The CDR3 runs from the conserved cysteine through the conserved F or W. A D gene is named only where the DNA matches it firmly. Size is stated for part of the rows, as once, few or many counts, or as a class when the clone is expanded.

clone size	V gene	D gene	J gene	CDR3 protein	CDR3 DNA
-	TRBV5-6	-	TRBJ2-1	CASSLALVGMDNEQFF	TGTGCCAGCAGCTTGGCCTTGGTGGGAATGGACAATGAGCAGTTCTTC
-	TRBV7-3	TRBD2	TRBJ2-7	CASSLLGGSFNEQYF	TGTGCCAGCAGCTTATTGGGCGGGAGCTTTAACGAGCAGTACTTC
-	TRBV20-1	-	TRBJ2-2	CSARARGSNTGELFF	TGCAGTGCTAGAGCTAGGGGGTCGAACACCGGGGAGCTGTTTTTT
-	TRBV10-3	TRBD1	TRBJ2-7	CAIKDTGTGKVYF	TGTGCCATCAAAGACACCGGGACAGGGAAAGTGTACTTC
few	TRBV20-1	TRBD1	TRBJ2-6	CSALGQGALSGANVLTF	TGCAGTGCTCTTGGACAGGGGGCCCTCTCTGGGGCCAACGTCCTGACTTTC
-	TRBV5-6	TRBD1	TRBJ1-2	CASRWQGVYGYTF	TGTGCCAGCAGGTGGCAGGGGGTCTATGGCTACACCTTC
-	TRBV10-1	-	TRBJ2-2	CASSDAQGNTGELFF	TGCGCCAGCAGTGACGCCCAGGGGAACACCGGGGAGCTGTTTTTT
-	TRBV11-2	-	TRBJ1-6	CASSSVPPQSSYNSPLHF	TGTGCCAGCAGCTCGGTCCCCCCACAGAGCTCCTATAATTCACCCCTCCACTTT
few	TRBV3-1	-	TRBJ2-5	CASSQARNPRAGETQYF	TGTGCCAGCAGCCAAGCTCGGAACCCGCGTGCGGGGGAGACCCAGTACTTC
-	TRBV20-1	TRBD1	TRBJ1-2	CSASDTGDYGYTF	TGCAGTGCTAGCGATACAGGGGACTATGGCTACACCTTC
-	TRBV7-9	-	TRBJ1-1	CASSLDGGEAFF	TGTGCCAGCAGCTTAGATGGGGGTGAAGCTTTCTTT